This T cell receptor beta chain appears in the sequencing data of a study of human T cells and chemical hapten exposure. TCRdb processed the RACE reads anew with MiXCR; each CDR3 protein has one entry. The top ten clones hold approximately 3% of a sample with more than 85,000 distinct CDR3 sequences, about a tenth of them seen once. Study findings and constraints: Alopecia affected the donors, so their immune response may differ from healthy people's. Unchanged with DPC sensitization were TCRs above 1 in 1000 frequency.

Concerning this clonotype: The antigen is unknown.

The sample's time point: patch test 2, 6 weeks after DPC sensitization. This sample's treatment: therapeutic diphenylcyclopropenone sensitization with weekly scalp DPC. Total RNA was extracted from unfractionated whole blood. The receptor comes from a woman aged 40 to 49 with alopecia areata. Some clones in this sample may be carry-over from other donors' samples. The sample in question was whole blood, obtained in connection with sensitization to the hapten diphenylcyclopropenone (DPC).

CDR3 DNA sequence: TGTGCCAGCAGCCCATTCCCGGGACAGGCCTCCGAGCAGTACTTC. It translates to CASSPFPGQASEQYF. The genes are TRBV5-6 and TRBJ2-7, with 8 bases that match TRBD1. Germline-derived CDR1 and CDR2 are SGHDT and YYEEEE. V shed 4 bases, J shed 6 bases, and the junction held 12 bases outside the gene matches. The CDR3 extends over 15 amino acids.